Below, 28 T cell receptor beta chains from the same sample are listed, as sequenced in a study of blood T cell repertoires in COVID-19. TCRdb's table, derived via immunoSEQ multiplex PCR, lists solely in-frame clones and lacks some. The sample has 200,000 or so clones, 80% to 90% seen once; the top ten hold more than 3%. Sample: peripheral blood. These receptors were collected from a man aged 55 to 70 with acute or convalescent COVID-19.

This clone was detected a few times. The chain has TRBV7-9 and TRBJ2-5; 8 bases map to TRBD2. Germline values: CDR1 SEHNR, CDR2 FQNEAQ (reference sequence). Trimming removed 5 bases from V and 5 bases from J; junction bases left unmatched: 10. The CDR3 has 15 amino acids. The CDR3 nucleotides are TGTGCCAGCAGCCCCCGGGGGGGTAGCGCCGAGACCCAGTACTTC. The encoded protein is CASSPRGGSAETQYF.

The chain uses TRBV5-1 and TRBJ1-2; D is ambiguous. V was pared by 4 bases and J by 0 bases, with 7 bases between. The CDR3 runs to 13 residues. Germline V gene data show CDR1 as SGHRS and CDR2 as YFSETQ. This CDR3 reads CASSPTTNYGYTF. Written as DNA, the CDR3 is TGCGCCAGCAGCCCCACAACTAACTATGGCTACACCTTC.

The V call is TRBV9, the J call TRBJ2-7, with a weak D call TRBD2 (6 bases). The V gene lost 4 bases and the J gene lost 3 bases, with 20 bases spanning the gap. Germline CDR1 is SGDLS and CDR2 is YYNGEE. The CDR3 has 16 amino acids. CDR3 region: CASSSASGTGVYEQYF. The CDR3 DNA reads as TGTGCCAGCAGCTCCGCCTCCGGGACGGGGGTCTACGAGCAGTACTTC.

This chain joins TRBV18 and TRBJ1-5; no definite D call. The germline gives CDR1 KGHSH, CDR2 LQKENI. The CDR3 length is 17 residues. Between the trimmed V and J ends, which lost 1 base and 6 bases, there was a span of 19 bases. The CDR3 here is CASSPRYSEGFGQPQHF. The CDR3, as DNA: TGTGCCAGCTCACCACGCTATTCCGAGGGCTTCGGTCAGCCCCAGCATTTT.

V usage is TRBV6-4 and J usage is TRBJ2-1; D possibly corresponds to TRBD2 (6 bases). This CDR3 has 17 amino acids. Germline loops: CDR1 MRHNA, CDR2 SNTAGT. With 6 bases removed from V and 1 base from J, the gap between germline ends came to 19 bases. The CDR3 DNA sequence: TGTGCCAGCAGGCTAGCGCCCGAAGTTGGGTCCTACAATGAGCAGTTCTTC. It is translated as CASRLAPEVGSYNEQFF.

CDR3 nucleotides: TGCAGTGCTAGTGGTCGGCGGCAAGAGACCCAGTACTTC. Its protein is CSASGRRQETQYF. The rearrangement links TRBV20-1 to TRBJ2-5, with D hard to call. The V gene lost 3 bases and the J gene lost 2 bases, with 10 bases spanning the gap. CDR1 is DFQATT and CDR2 is SNEGSKA in the germline V gene (reference sequence). The CDR3 has 13 amino acids.

This clone was recorded only once. The CDR3 reads CASSQGQGPTLEQYF. The DNA of the CDR3 is TGTGCCAGCAGCCAAGGACAGGGCCCAACTCTCGAGCAGTACTTC. This chain joins TRBV3-1 (or the pseudogene TRBV3-2) and TRBJ2-7; 7 bases fit TRBD1. The V gene's germline CDR1 is LGHDT and CDR2 YNNKEL (reference sequence). This CDR3 has 15 amino acids. V lost 1 base, J lost 6 bases, and 9 bases stayed unmatched.

The chain is built from TRBV2 and TRBJ2-1; TRBD2 aligns across 10 bases. The CDR3 spans 13 residues. V lost 4 bases and J lost 6; bases outside the gene matches: 0. Germline loops: CDR1 SNHLY, CDR2 FYNNEI. The CDR3 nucleotides read TGTGCCAGCAGTGGACTAGCGGGCAATGAGCAGTTCTTC. It codes for CASSGLAGNEQFF.

This clone showed up just a few times. The chain employs TRBV11-2 and TRBJ1-1; D uncertain. The CDR3 is made up of 13 amino acids. V was cut by 5 bases and J by 0 bases, with 7 bases left in between. The V gene's germline CDR1 is SGHAT and CDR2 FQNNGV. This chain's CDR3 is CASSEFMNTEAFF. In nucleotides, the CDR3 is TGTGCCAGCAGCGAGTTTATGAACACTGAAGCTTTCTTT.

This chain links TRBV27 with TRBJ2-7; 10 bases map to TRBD2. This CDR3 has 15 residues. Germline CDR1 reads MNHEY; CDR2 reads SMNVEV (reference sequence). V lost 6 bases, J lost 0 bases, and 5 bases stayed unmatched. CDR3 in amino acids: CASRRGTSVSYEQYF. The CDR3 bases are TGTGCCAGCAGGCGGGGGACTAGCGTCTCCTACGAGCAGTACTTC.

This clone was observed once. J is TRBJ2-7 and V is TRBV7-2; 11 bases match TRBD2. V lost 0 bases to trimming and J lost 1 base; unmatched junction nucleotides: 2. The CDR3 contains 16 residues. The V gene's germline CDR1 is SGHTA and CDR2 FQGNSA. The CDR3 nucleotides read TGTGCCAGCAGCTTAGCTCTAGCGGGAGGATCCTACGAGCAGTACTTC. Its translation is CASSLALAGGSYEQYF.

The chain couples TRBV28 to TRBJ2-7; D may be TRBD2 (5 bases). Germline V lookup: CDR1 MDHEN, CDR2 SYDVKM. Trimming took off 8 bases at V and 6 bases at J, with 11 bases between the two ends. There are 11 residues in the CDR3. The CDR3 sequence: CASRGGGEQYF. The CDR3 coding sequence is TGTGCCAGCCGGGGTGGCGGCGAGCAGTACTTC.

The chain is built from TRBV5-4 and TRBJ2-1; the match to TRBD2 covers 15 bases. CDR3 size: 16 residues. The V segment lost 4 bases and the J segment 10 bases; nucleotides outside the gene matches: 9. CDR1 is SGHNT and CDR2 is YYREEE in the germline V gene (reference sequence). CDR3 nucleotide sequence: TGTGCCAGCAGCCCGGCTGGGACTAGCGGGAGGAGAGAGCAGTTCTTC. Amino acids: CASSPAGTSGRREQFF.

V and J are TRBV27 and TRBJ1-2; 7 bases map to TRBD1. The CDR3 is 14 residues long. Germline lookup yields CDR1 MNHEY and CDR2 SMNVEV (reference sequence). V dropped 7 bases and J dropped 4; count of bases not matched to a gene: 9. CDR3 nucleotides: TGTGCCAGCAAACGGGCAGGGGGATTCTATGGCTACACCTTC. It specifies CASKRAGGFYGYTF.

The chain links TRBV5-1 to TRBJ1-1; a weak D match, TRBD1 (5 bases). The CDR3 has 15 residues. From germline, CDR1 is SGHRS and CDR2 YFSETQ. Trimming stripped 4 bases from V and 1 base from J, with 14 bases between. The CDR3 DNA follows: TGCGCCAGCAGCGTTCAGGGTTTGTGGAACACTGAAGCTTTCTTT. Translating gives CASSVQGLWNTEAFF.

This clone has only a few counts. The chain has TRBV2 and TRBJ1-1; D may be TRBD1 (6 bases). This CDR3 has 13 residues. The V end lost 6 bases, the J end lost 0 bases, and 8 bases lay between the germline ends. Germline CDR1 and CDR2: SNHLY and FYNNEI. In DNA form, the CDR3 reads TGTGCCAGCAGCCGGGACATGAACACTGAAGCTTTCTTT. Protein sequence: CASSRDMNTEAFF.

The CDR3 bases are TGTGCCAGCAGTGGACTAGCGGGAGGGCGGCCCTACGAGCAGTACTTC. Translated, it gives CASSGLAGGRPYEQYF. The rearrangement links TRBV25-1 to TRBJ2-7; 14 nucleotides agree with TRBD2. Germline lookup yields CDR1 MGHDK and CDR2 SYGVNS. This CDR3 has 16 amino acids. After removal of 4 bases from V and 2 bases from J, the junction contained 4 bases not matched to a gene.

The chain recombines TRBV5-5 with TRBJ2-6; 9 bases match TRBD1. Per the germline V gene, CDR1 is SGHKS and CDR2 is YYEKEE (reference sequence). The CDR3 totals 17 residues. Trimming cost V 5 bases and J 1 base; bases outside gene matches: 7. The CDR3 here is CASRPGQGGSGANVLTF. The CDR3 DNA reads as TGTGCCAGCAGACCGGGACAGGGAGGTTCTGGGGCCAACGTCCTGACTTTC.

This sequence joins TRBV6-5 and TRBJ1-6; D call uncertain. From germline, CDR1 is MNHEY and CDR2 SVGAGI. This CDR3 contains 15 residues. V lost 2 bases, J lost 9 bases, and 14 bases lay in between. CDR3 amino acids: CASSYAPSTGSPLHF. CDR3 coding DNA: TGTGCCAGCAGTTACGCGCCCTCAACGGGTTCACCCCTCCACTTT.

The chain uses TRBV5-1 and TRBJ2-3; TRBD2 matches at 14 bases. Germline V gene sequence: CDR1 SGHRS, CDR2 YFSETQ. This CDR3 has 17 residues. The trim removed 5 bases at V and 2 bases at J, leaving 7 bases unmatched. The CDR3 here is CASSLRGLAGDTDTQYF. The CDR3 nucleotides read TGCGCCAGCAGTTTGAGGGGACTAGCGGGAGACACAGATACGCAGTATTTT.

This chain uses TRBV5-4 with TRBJ2-5, with D possibly TRBD1 on 5 matching bases. The CDR3 covers 14 residues. Trimming shortened V by 0 bases and J by 4 bases, and 10 bases separated the two germline ends. Germline CDR1 reads SGHNT; CDR2 reads YYREEE (reference sequence). This chain's CDR3 is CASSLAAGRETQYF. The CDR3 DNA is TGTGCCAGCAGCTTGGCGGCAGGGCGAGAGACCCAGTACTTC.

The gene calls are TRBV4-1 and TRBJ1-5; no firm D call. The CDR3 extends over 13 amino acids. The germline V gene has CDR1 MGHRA and CDR2 YSYEKL. V lost 5 bases and J lost 7, with 12 bases in between. The CDR3 DNA sequence: TGCGCCAGCAGCGACTGGGTCGGGCAGCCCCAGCATTTT. The encoded protein is CASSDWVGQPQHF.

V and J are TRBV9 and TRBJ1-3, with D maybe TRBD1 (5 bases). This CDR3 region has 15 residues. V was cut by 4 bases and J by 0 bases, with 11 bases left in between. Germline assignment: CDR1 SGDLS and CDR2 YYNGEE. The CDR3 DNA follows: TGTGCCAGCAGCCCGCGGGGGTTCTCTGGAAACACCATATATTTT. Protein product: CASSPRGFSGNTIYF. The full variable domain, with the rest looked up from reference TRBV9 and TRBJ1-3, is DSGVTQTPKHLITATGQRVTLRCSPRSGDLSVYWYQQSLDQGLQFLIQYYNGEERAKGNILERFSAQQFPDLHSELNLSSLELGDSALYFCASSPRGFSGNTIYFGEGSWLTVV.

The rearrangement joins TRBV24-1 to TRBJ1-4; 12 bases align to TRBD1. Germline CDR1 is KGHDR and CDR2 is SFDVKD. There are 15 residues in the CDR3. J was trimmed by 8 bases and V by 4 bases; bases with no gene match: 4. The DNA for the CDR3 is TGTGCCACCAGTGAACCGGGACAGGGGGCGGAAAAACTGTTTTTT. Translation gives CATSEPGQGAEKLFF.

The sample holds one count of this clone. The chain has TRBV11-2 and TRBJ1-3, with D tentatively TRBD1 (6 bases). Trimming took off 4 bases at V and 2 bases at J, with 12 bases between the two ends. Germline V gives CDR1 SGHAT, CDR2 FQNNGV. The CDR3 runs 15 residues. CDR3 sequence: CASSSDPGAGNTIYF. The CDR3 region has the DNA TGTGCCAGCAGCTCCGATCCAGGGGCTGGAAACACCATATATTTT.

CDR3: CASSIDGSSRPYEQYF. CDR3 DNA: TGTGCCAGTAGTATAGATGGTTCCAGCAGGCCCTACGAGCAGTACTTC. The chain uses TRBV19 and TRBJ2-7, with D hard to call. The V gene lost 0 bases and the J gene lost 2 bases, with 14 bases spanning the gap. Looked up from germline, CDR1 is LNHDA and CDR2 is SQIVND (reference sequence). CDR3 size: 16 residues.

This clone has just one count. V and J are TRBV29-1 and TRBJ1-2; D is perhaps TRBD1 (6 bases). The V end was cut by 7 bases, the J end by 4 bases, with 10 bases between. The CDR3 is made up of 11 amino acids. Germline CDR1 and CDR2: SQVTM and ANQGSEA. CDR3 nucleotide sequence: TGCAGCGCGGGGGGCCGCTATGGCTACACCTTC. Translation gives CSAGGRYGYTF.

This sequence joins TRBV5-4 and TRBJ2-6; a possible D gene is TRBD1 (5 bases). The ends were cut back, 4 bases at V and 1 base at J, with 9 bases in the middle. This CDR3 region has 15 residues. Germline CDR1 and CDR2: SGHNT and YYREEE (reference sequence). The CDR3 protein is CASSLSGSGANVLTF. CDR3 in DNA: TGTGCCAGCAGCCTCTCAGGGTCTGGGGCCAACGTCCTGACTTTC.